The 21 T cell receptor beta chains below were found in one sample sequenced in a study of shared clonotypes between healthy human individuals. Naivety among CD8 cells was defined by CD45RO negativity and positive CCR7 selection, thereby excluding terminally differentiated effector memory CD45RA+ cells. The data were produced by immunoSEQ multiplex PCR, yet TCRdb's version contains in-frame clones alone and is incomplete. The sample has around 1,900,000 clones, 93% seen once. The specimen was naive CD8+ T cells from PBMCs. The source of these receptors is a man aged 18 to 35 in good health. Some clones in this sample may be carry-over from other donors' samples.

This clone appeared once. The V gene is TRBV11-2, the J gene TRBJ2-7; D is perhaps TRBD2 (6 bases). Trimming removed 3 bases at V and 3 bases at J, with 12 bases between. Germline V gene sequence: CDR1 SGHAT, CDR2 FQNNGV. The CDR3 is 14 amino acids. CDR3 coding DNA: TGTGCCAGCAGCTTCCTAGCGTCCGGCTACGAGCAGTACTTC. It codes for CASSFLASGYEQYF.

The chain carries TRBV6-1 and TRBJ2-1, with 9 bases matching TRBD1. With V trimmed by 6 bases and J by 3 bases, 6 bases remained unmatched. This CDR3 is 15 amino acids long. Germline CDR1 is MNHNS and CDR2 is SASEGT. The CDR3 loop is CASSSDRGDYNEQFF. DNA of the CDR3: TGTGCCAGCAGCTCGGACAGGGGTGACTACAATGAGCAGTTCTTC.

This chain joins TRBV28 and TRBJ1-4; unclear D gene. This CDR3 has 14 residues. Germline V gene lookup returns CDR1 MDHEN and CDR2 SYDVKM. V dropped 6 bases and J dropped 8 bases, with 16 bases sitting between them. CDR3 bases: TGTGCCAGCAGCCTCGATAGTGGTTACGAAAAACTGTTTTTT. Translating gives CASSLDSGYEKLFF.

CDR3 in DNA: TGTGCCAGCAGCTTAACCGTTTTGGATGGCTACACCTTC. Residues: CASSLTVLDGYTF. This chain uses TRBV7-9 with TRBJ1-2; D remains ambiguous. The CDR3 loop spans 13 amino acids. Germline V CDR1 and CDR2: SEHNR, FQNEAQ (reference sequence). V shed 2 bases and J shed 6 bases, with 10 bases lying between them.

The chain uses TRBV2 and TRBJ1-5, with unresolved D. Trimming pared 3 bases from V and 0 bases from J, leaving 12 bases between. CDR1 is SNHLY and CDR2 is FYNNEI in the germline V gene. This CDR3 spans 16 amino acids. The CDR3 reads CASSDVSQTSNQPQHF. The CDR3, as DNA: TGTGCCAGCAGTGACGTATCACAGACTAGCAATCAGCCCCAGCATTTT.

The V gene is TRBV7-9, the J gene TRBJ2-1, with 11 positions matching TRBD2. The length of the CDR3 is 17 residues. Per germline, CDR1 SEHNR and CDR2 FQNEAQ (reference sequence). V lost 4 bases and J lost 8; bases outside the gene matches: 13. This chain's CDR3 is CASSSSSGRRPSHEQFF. CDR3 coding DNA: TGTGCCAGCAGCTCGTCTAGCGGGAGGAGGCCCAGCCATGAGCAGTTCTTC.

The chain combines TRBV27 with TRBJ2-3; 7 bases align to TRBD2. The trim removed 5 bases at V and 3 bases at J, leaving 14 bases unmatched. Germline V gene data show CDR1 as MNHEY and CDR2 as SMNVEV (reference sequence). This CDR3 region has 17 residues. CDR3 amino acids: CASSNRGGSPPTDTQYF. The CDR3 coding sequence is TGTGCCAGCAGTAACCGGGGCGGGAGCCCCCCTACAGATACGCAGTATTTT.

Only one count was recorded for this clone. The V gene is TRBV28, the J gene TRBJ2-1, with D hard to call. The CDR3 totals 12 residues. From germline, CDR1 is MDHEN and CDR2 SYDVKM. V was pared by 4 bases and J by 6 bases, with 7 bases between. The CDR3 bases are TGTGCCAGCAGTTCCCAGCGCAATGAGCAGTTCTTC. Encoded protein: CASSSQRNEQFF.

The rearrangement joins TRBV5-5 to TRBJ1-1; possible D gene TRBD1, 6 bases. Germline assignment: CDR1 SGHKS and CDR2 YYEKEE (reference sequence). Trimming took off 0 bases at V and 0 bases at J, with 6 bases between the two ends. The CDR3 runs 14 residues. The DNA of the CDR3 is TGTGCCAGCAGCTTGGACAGGGTGAACACTGAAGCTTTCTTT. Amino acids: CASSLDRVNTEAFF.

The chain combines TRBV29-1 with TRBJ1-2, with 10 bases fitting TRBD1. Germline CDR1 SQVTM, CDR2 ANQGSEA. The CDR3 consists of 13 residues. V was pared by 7 bases and J by 6 bases, with 8 bases of the junction left unmatched. The CDR3 spells CSAVGQGDDGYTF. The CDR3 nucleotides are TGCAGCGCCGTAGGACAGGGGGACGATGGCTACACCTTC. The complete variable domain, with remaining parts taken from reference TRBV29-1 and TRBJ1-2, reads SAVISQKPSRDICQRGTSLTIQCQVDSQVTMMFWYRQQPGQSLTLIATANQGSEATYESGFVIDKFPISRPNLTFSTLTVSNMSPEDSSIYLCSAVGQGDDGYTFGSGTRLTVV.

This clone occurred once. The same CDR3 can be traced to other DNA sequences in this sample. The genes are TRBV7-6 and TRBJ2-7; unclear D gene. Looked up from germline, CDR1 is SGHVS and CDR2 is FNYEAQ. The CDR3 has 13 amino acids. With 0 bases removed from V and 0 bases from J, the gap between germline ends came to 3 bases. CDR3 bases: TGTGCCAGCAGCTTAGCTGGCTCCTACGAGCAGTACTTC. This gives the protein CASSLAGSYEQYF.

The V call is TRBV16, the J call TRBJ1-2; D remains unclear. V was trimmed by 4 bases and J by 8 bases, leaving 14 bases between them. CDR1 and CDR2 (germline): KGHSY, FQNENV. The CDR3 spans 13 residues. In DNA, the CDR3 is TGTGCCAGCAGCCGGACCAAAGAGGGAGGCTACACCTTC. Protein product: CASSRTKEGGYTF.

This clone appeared once. The V call is TRBV14, the J call TRBJ2-1; 13 nucleotides agree with TRBD2. V lost 1 base to trimming and J lost 7 bases; unmatched junction nucleotides: 1. The CDR3 covers 15 residues. Germline V gene data show CDR1 as SGHDN and CDR2 as FVKESK. The CDR3 loop reads CASSQVLAGGNEQFF. CDR3 bases: TGTGCCAGCAGCCAAGTACTAGCGGGGGGGAATGAGCAGTTCTTC.

The rearrangement links TRBV27 to TRBJ2-5; D is possibly TRBD2 (5 bases). V dropped 7 bases and J dropped 3 bases, with 21 bases sitting between them. Germline assignment: CDR1 MNHEY and CDR2 SMNVEV (reference sequence). The CDR3 is 16 residues long. CDR3 in amino acids: CASTLGPGSGKETQYF. The CDR3 nucleotides are TGTGCCAGCACACTTGGCCCCGGAAGCGGAAAAGAGACCCAGTACTTC.

This clone was seen a single time. The V and J genes are TRBV10-3 and TRBJ2-7; unclear D gene. CDR3 length: 14 amino acids. Germline CDR1 is ENHRY and CDR2 is SYGVKD. The V end lost 6 bases, the J end lost 0 bases, and 12 bases lay between the germline ends. CDR3: CAISMTASSYEQYF. The CDR3 DNA sequence: TGTGCCATCAGCATGACGGCGAGCTCCTACGAGCAGTACTTC.

Regarding this clone: Other DNA sequences within the sample encode an identical CDR3. This sequence joins TRBV27 and TRBJ1-2; D is perhaps TRBD1 (6 bases). In germline, CDR1 is MNHEY, CDR2 SMNVEV (reference sequence). Trimming pared 5 bases from V and 2 bases from J, leaving 9 bases between. The CDR3 has 13 amino acids. Here the CDR3 reads CASSLQGNYGYTF. CDR3 in DNA: TGTGCCAGCAGTCTACAGGGCAACTATGGCTACACCTTC.

Details on this clone: Other DNA sequences in this sample translate to the same CDR3. The CDR3, as DNA: TGTGCCAGCAGTTTTAGCGTGGCTGAAGCTTTCTTT. Translating it yields CASSFSVAEAFF. The chain employs TRBV28 and TRBJ1-1; D is unclear. There are 12 residues in the CDR3. Trimming left V 3 bases short and J 6 bases short, with 8 bases between. CDR1 MDHEN and CDR2 SYDVKM come from the germline V gene.

This sequence joins TRBV27 and TRBJ1-4; D is perhaps TRBD1 (5 bases). Trimming cost V 3 bases and J 7 bases, with 12 bases left between them. The V gene's germline CDR1 is MNHEY and CDR2 SMNVEV (reference sequence). The CDR3 is made up of 14 amino acids. The CDR3 spells CASSLNGAFEKLFF. CDR3 nucleotides: TGTGCCAGCAGTTTGAATGGGGCATTTGAAAAACTGTTTTTT.

The chain has TRBV29-1 and TRBJ2-3; D ambiguous. Trimming stripped 6 bases from V and 0 bases from J, with 13 bases between. Germline-derived CDR1 and CDR2 are SQVTM and ANQGSEA. CDR3 length: 14 residues. CDR3 loop: CSVASGFSTDTQYF. DNA for the CDR3: TGCAGCGTGGCTTCTGGGTTTAGCACAGATACGCAGTATTTT.

The chain employs TRBV9 and TRBJ1-2; possible D gene TRBD1, 5 bases. Trimming shortened V by 0 bases and J by 5 bases, and 11 bases separated the two germline ends. The CDR3 spans 14 residues. The germline gives CDR1 SGDLS, CDR2 YYNGEE. The CDR3 region is CASSVALGTYGYTF. The CDR3 coding sequence is TGTGCCAGCAGCGTAGCGTTAGGGACTTATGGCTACACCTTC.

This clone has just a few counts. CDR3 DNA sequence: TGTGCCAGCAGCCAAGGCACCGGGGAGCTGTTTTTT. This codes for CASSQGTGELFF. The V call is TRBV4-2, the J call TRBJ2-2; D gene uncertain. The germline V and J ends were trimmed by 1 base and 4 bases, with 1 base remaining between them. Germline CDR1 and CDR2: LGHNA and YNFKEQ. CDR3 size: 12 residues.